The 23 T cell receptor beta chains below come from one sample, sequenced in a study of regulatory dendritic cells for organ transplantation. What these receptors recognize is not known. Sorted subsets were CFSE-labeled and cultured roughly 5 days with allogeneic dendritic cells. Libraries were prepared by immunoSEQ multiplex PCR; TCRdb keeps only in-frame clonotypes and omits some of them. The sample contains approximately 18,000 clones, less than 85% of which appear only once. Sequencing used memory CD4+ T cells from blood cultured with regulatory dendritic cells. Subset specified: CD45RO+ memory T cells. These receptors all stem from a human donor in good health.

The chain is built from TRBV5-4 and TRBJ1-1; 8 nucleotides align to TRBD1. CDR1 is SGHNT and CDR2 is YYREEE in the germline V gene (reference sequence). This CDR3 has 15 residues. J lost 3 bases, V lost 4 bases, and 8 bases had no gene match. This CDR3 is CASSQMGQADTEAFF. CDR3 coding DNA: TGTGCCAGCAGCCAAATGGGACAGGCGGACACTGAAGCTTTCTTT.

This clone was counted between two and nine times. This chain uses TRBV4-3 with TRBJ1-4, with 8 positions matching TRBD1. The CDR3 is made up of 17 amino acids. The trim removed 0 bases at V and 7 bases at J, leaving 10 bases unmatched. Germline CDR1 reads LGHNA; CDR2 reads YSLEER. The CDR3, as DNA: TGCGCCAGCAGCCAAGATGGGCAGGGGGCGCGGGGTGAAAAACTGTTTTTT. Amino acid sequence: CASSQDGQGARGEKLFF.

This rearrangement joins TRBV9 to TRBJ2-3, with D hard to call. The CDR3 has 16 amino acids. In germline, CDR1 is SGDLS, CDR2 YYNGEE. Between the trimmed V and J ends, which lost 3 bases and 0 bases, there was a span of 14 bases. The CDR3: CASSAGPGGSTDTQYF. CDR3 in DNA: TGTGCCAGCAGCGCCGGTCCGGGCGGTAGCACAGATACGCAGTATTTT.

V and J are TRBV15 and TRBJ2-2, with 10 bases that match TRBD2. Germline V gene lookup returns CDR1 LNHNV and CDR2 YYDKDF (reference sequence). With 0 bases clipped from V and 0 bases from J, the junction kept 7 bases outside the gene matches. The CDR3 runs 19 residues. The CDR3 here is CATSRDRLAGVTNTGELFF. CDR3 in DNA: TGTGCCACCAGCAGAGATCGGCTAGCGGGGGTCACGAACACCGGGGAGCTGTTTTTT.

The CDR3 bases are TGCGCCAGCAGCCAAGTTCTAGCGGCGGAGGGCAATGAGCAGTTCTTC. Amino acids: CASSQVLAAEGNEQFF. V usage is TRBV4-3 and J usage is TRBJ2-1; the match to TRBD2 covers 7 bases. The germline gives CDR1 LGHNA, CDR2 YSLEER. The CDR3 spans 16 residues. J lost 6 bases, V lost 1 base, and 9 bases had no gene match.

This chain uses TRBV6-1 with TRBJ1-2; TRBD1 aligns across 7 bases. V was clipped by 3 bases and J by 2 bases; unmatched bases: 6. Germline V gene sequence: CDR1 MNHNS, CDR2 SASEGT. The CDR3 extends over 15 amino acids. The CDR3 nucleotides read TGTGCCAGCAGTGACCCGGGACAGATAAACTATGGCTACACCTTC. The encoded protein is CASSDPGQINYGYTF.

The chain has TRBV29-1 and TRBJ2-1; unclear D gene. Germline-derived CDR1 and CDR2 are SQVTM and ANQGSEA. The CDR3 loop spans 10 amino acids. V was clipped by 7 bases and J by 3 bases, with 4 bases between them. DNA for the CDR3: TGCAGCGCCTTCTACAATGAGCAGTTCTTC. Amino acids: CSAFYNEQFF.

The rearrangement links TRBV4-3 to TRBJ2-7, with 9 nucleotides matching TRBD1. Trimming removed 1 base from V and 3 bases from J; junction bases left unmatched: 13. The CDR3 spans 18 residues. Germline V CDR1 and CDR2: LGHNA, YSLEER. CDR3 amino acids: CASSQVVGVGTGYYEQYF. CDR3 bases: TGCGCCAGCAGCCAAGTAGTAGGTGTCGGGACAGGGTACTACGAGCAGTACTTC.

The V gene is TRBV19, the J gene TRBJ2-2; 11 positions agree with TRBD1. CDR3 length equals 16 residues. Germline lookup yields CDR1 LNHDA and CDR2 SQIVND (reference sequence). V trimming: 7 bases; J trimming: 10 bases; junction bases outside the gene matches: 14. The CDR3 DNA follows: TGTGCCAGTACGATATCCGGGACAGGGGGGTACGCGGAGCTGTTTTTT. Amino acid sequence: CASTISGTGGYAELFF.

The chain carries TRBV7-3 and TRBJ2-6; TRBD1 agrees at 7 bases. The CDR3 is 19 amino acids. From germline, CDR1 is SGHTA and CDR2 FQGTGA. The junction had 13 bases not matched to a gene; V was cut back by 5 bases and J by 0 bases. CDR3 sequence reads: CASSLKPPGQTSGANVLTF. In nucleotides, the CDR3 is TGTGCCAGCAGCCTTAAACCCCCGGGACAGACCTCTGGGGCCAACGTCCTGACTTTC.

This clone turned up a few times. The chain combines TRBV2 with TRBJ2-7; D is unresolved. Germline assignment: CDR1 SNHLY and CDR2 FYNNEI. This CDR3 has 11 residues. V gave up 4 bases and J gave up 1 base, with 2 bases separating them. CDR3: CASSGSYEQYF. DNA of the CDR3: TGTGCCAGCAGTGGGTCCTACGAGCAGTACTTC. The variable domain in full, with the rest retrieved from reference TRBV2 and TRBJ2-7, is EPEVTQTPSHQVTQMGQEVILRCVPISNHLYFYWYRQILGQKVEFLVSFYNNEISEKSEIFDDQFSVERPDGSNFTLKIRSTKLEDSAMYFCASSGSYEQYFGPGTRLTVT.

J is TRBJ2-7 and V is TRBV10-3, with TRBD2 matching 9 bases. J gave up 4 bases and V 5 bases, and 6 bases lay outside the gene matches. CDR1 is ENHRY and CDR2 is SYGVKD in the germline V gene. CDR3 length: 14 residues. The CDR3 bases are TGTGCCATCAGTTTAGAGACTAGCGGTTACGAGCAGTACTTC. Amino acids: CAISLETSGYEQYF.

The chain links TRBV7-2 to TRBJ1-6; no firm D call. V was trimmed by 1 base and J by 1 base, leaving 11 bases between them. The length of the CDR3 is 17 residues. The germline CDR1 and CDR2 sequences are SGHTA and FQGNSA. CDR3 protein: CASSLDGSRSYNSPLHF. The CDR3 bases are TGTGCCAGCAGCTTAGACGGTTCGCGTTCCTATAATTCACCCCTCCACTTT.

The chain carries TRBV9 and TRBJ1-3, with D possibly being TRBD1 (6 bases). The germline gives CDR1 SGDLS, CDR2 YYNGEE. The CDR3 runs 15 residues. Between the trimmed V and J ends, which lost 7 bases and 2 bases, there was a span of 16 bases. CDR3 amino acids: CASGEGRGTGNTIYF. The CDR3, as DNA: TGTGCCAGCGGAGAGGGCAGGGGTACTGGAAACACCATATATTTT.

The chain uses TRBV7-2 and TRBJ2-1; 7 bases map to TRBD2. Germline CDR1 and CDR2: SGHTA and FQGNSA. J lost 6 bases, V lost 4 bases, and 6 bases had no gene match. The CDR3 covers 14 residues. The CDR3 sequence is CASSSGLVGNEQFF. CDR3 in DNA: TGTGCCAGCAGCTCCGGACTAGTAGGCAATGAGCAGTTCTTC.

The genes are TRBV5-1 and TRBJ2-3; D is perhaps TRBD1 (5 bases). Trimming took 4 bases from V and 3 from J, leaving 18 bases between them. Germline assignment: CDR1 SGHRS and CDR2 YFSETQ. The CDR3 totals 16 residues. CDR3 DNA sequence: TGCGCCAGCAGCCCTGACCAGGGCTTTAGTACAGATACGCAGTATTTT. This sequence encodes CASSPDQGFSTDTQYF.

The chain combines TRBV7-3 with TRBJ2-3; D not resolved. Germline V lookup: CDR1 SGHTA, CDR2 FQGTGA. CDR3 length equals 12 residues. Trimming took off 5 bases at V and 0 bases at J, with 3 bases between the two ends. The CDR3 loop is CASSLSTDTQYF. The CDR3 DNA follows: TGTGCCAGCAGCCTAAGCACAGATACGCAGTATTTT.

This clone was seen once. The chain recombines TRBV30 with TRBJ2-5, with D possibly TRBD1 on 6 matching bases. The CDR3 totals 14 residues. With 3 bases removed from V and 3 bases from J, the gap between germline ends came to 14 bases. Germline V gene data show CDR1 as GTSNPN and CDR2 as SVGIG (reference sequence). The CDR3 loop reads CAWRLRQGKETQYF. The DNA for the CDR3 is TGTGCCTGGAGGCTAAGGCAGGGGAAAGAGACCCAGTACTTC.

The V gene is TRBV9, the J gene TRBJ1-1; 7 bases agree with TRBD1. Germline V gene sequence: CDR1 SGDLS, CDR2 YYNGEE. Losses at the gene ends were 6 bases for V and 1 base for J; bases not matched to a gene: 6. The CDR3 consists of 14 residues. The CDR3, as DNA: TGTGCCAGCAACACAGGGGTCGCGAACACTGAAGCTTTCTTT. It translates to CASNTGVANTEAFF. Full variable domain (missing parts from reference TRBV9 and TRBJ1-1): DSGVTQTPKHLITATGQRVTLRCSPRSGDLSVYWYQQSLDQGLQFLIQYYNGEERAKGNILERFSAQQFPDLHSELNLSSLELGDSALYFCASNTGVANTEAFFGQGTRLTVV.

CDR3 nucleotide sequence: TGCAGCGTTACGAGTGGGACAGGGGGAGGAGAGACCCAGTACTTC. This encodes CSVTSGTGGGETQYF. The chain is built from TRBV29-1 and TRBJ2-5, with 11 bases identical to TRBD1. Germline CDR1 SQVTM, CDR2 ANQGSEA. CDR3 length: 15 amino acids. V lost 5 bases, J lost 4 bases, and 9 bases stayed unmatched.

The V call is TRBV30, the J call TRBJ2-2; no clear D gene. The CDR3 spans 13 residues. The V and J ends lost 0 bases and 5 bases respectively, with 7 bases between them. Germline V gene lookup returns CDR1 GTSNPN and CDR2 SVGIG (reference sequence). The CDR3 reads CAWSVQGTGELFF. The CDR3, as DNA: TGTGCCTGGAGTGTACAAGGAACCGGGGAGCTGTTTTTT.

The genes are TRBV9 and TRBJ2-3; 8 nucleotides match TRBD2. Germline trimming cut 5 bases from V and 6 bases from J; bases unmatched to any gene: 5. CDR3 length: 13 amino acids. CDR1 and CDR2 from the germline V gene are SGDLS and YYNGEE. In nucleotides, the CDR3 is TGTGCCAGCAGGGCTAGCGGGTCTGATACGCAGTATTTT. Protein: CASRASGSDTQYF.

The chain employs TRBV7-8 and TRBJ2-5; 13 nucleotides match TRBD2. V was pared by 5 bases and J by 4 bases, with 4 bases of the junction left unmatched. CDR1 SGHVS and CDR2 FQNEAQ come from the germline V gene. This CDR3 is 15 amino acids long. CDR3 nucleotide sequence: TGTGCCAGCAGCCCAGGGACTAGCGGGACAGAGACCCAGTACTTC. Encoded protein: CASSPGTSGTETQYF.